This section outlines one TCR beta chain sequence together with its context. Its antigen remains unknown. Study-level results: Larger-cohort validation covered only one TCR beta V-J rearrangement.

Semi-nested PCR with Nested Universal Primer A followed constant-region reverse priming of full-length variable regions. TCRdb processed the 5' RACE reads anew with MiXCR; each CDR3 protein has one entry. The data hold 35,000 to 50,000 distinct CDR3 sequences, with roughly 30% observed a single time. CDR1 SGHRS and CDR2 YFSETQ come from the germline V gene. CDR3 length: 14 amino acids. V gave up 0 bases and J gave up 1 base, with 7 bases separating them. The chain employs TRBV5-1 and TRBJ1-1; D may be TRBD1 (6 bases). The receptor's source is a female donor with breast cancer. Material for sequencing was tumor-infiltrating memory CD4+ T cells sorted from the breast tumor. Specified subset: memory CD4+ T cells, CD4+CD45RO+CD25-. The CDR3 here is CASSLETGNTEAFF. The CDR3 coding sequence is TGCGCCAGCAGCTTGGAGACAGGGAACACTGAAGCTTTCTTT.